This TCR beta chain was captured by sequencing in a study of T-cell memory formation after mild COVID-19. Study-wide findings and caveats: Clones that contracted from day 15 to 85 had balanced CD4/CD8; later expanders were CD4+ biased. The main location of contracting CD4+ clones was CM and EM, and that of contracting CD8+ clones was EMRA.

A 5'RACE reaction primed in the constant segment made cDNA libraries of TCR alpha and TCR beta, and these carried sample barcodes and UMIs. TCRdb independently ran MiXCR on the 5' RACE reads; one entry per CDR3 protein. This sample has approximately 210,000 distinct CDR3 sequences; 27% occur once, and the top ten carry over 10%. Germline CDR1 reads MGHRA; CDR2 reads YSYEKL. V lost 1 base and J 4 bases, leaving 16 bases between the germline ends. This CDR3 comprises 16 residues. With respect to this clonotype: The antigen is unknown.

The clonotype was recovered from an adult woman who had mild COVID-19 (a few samples of this study predate the infection). Cell type and time point are not known. The chain employs TRBV4-1 and TRBJ2-5, with D tentatively TRBD2 (7 bases). Sample: PBMCs or a T cell subset sorted from them (not recorded which). The CDR3 is CASSQVGGGPGETQYF. As DNA, the CDR3 is TGCGCCAGCAGCCAAGTGGGAGGGGGGCCTGGAGAGACCCAGTACTTC.